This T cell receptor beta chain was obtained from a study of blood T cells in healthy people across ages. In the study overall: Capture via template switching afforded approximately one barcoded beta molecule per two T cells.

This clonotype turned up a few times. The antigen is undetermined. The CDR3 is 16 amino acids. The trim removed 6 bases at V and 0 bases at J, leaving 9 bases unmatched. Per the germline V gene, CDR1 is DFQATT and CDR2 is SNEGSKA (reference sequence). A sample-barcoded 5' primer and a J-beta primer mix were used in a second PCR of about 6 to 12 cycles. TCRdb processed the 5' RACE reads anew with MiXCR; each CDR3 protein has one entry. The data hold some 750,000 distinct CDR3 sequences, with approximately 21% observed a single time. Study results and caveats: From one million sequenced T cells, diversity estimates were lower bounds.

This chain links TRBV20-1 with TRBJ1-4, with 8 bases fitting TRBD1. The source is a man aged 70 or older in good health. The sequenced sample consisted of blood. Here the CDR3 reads CSATGTGDATNEKLFF. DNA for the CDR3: TGCAGTGCCACCGGGACAGGAGATGCAACTAATGAAAAACTGTTTTTT.